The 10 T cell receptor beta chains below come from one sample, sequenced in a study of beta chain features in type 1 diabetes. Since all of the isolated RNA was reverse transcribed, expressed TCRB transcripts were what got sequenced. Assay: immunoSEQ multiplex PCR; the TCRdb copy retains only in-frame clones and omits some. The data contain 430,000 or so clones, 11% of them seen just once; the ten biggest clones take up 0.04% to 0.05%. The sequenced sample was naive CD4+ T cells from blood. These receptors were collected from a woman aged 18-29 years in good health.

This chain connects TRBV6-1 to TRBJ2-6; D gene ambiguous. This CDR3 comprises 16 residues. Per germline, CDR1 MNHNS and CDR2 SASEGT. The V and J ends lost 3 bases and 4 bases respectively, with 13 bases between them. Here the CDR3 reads CASSDPYTYGANVLTF. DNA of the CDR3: TGTGCCAGCAGTGACCCGTACACCTACGGGGCCAACGTCCTGACTTTC.

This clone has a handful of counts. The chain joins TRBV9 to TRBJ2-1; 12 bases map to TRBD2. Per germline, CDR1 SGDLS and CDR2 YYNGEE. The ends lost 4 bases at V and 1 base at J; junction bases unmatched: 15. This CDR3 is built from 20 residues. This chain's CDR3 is CASSPRTSGVVLRSYNEQFF. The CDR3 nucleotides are TGTGCCAGCAGCCCCAGGACTAGCGGGGTTGTGTTGAGGTCCTACAATGAGCAGTTCTTC.

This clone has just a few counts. This chain's CDR3 is CASSPGPNPYNEQFF. Here the CDR3 DNA reads TGTGCCAGCAGCCCGGGACCAAACCCCTACAATGAGCAGTTCTTC. This chain uses TRBV7-7 with TRBJ2-1; D tentatively reads TRBD1 or TRBD2 (5 bases each). The CDR3 is 15 residues long. Looked up from germline, CDR1 is SSHAT and CDR2 is FNYEAQ (reference sequence). Trimming removed 5 bases from V and 2 bases from J, with 13 bases in between.

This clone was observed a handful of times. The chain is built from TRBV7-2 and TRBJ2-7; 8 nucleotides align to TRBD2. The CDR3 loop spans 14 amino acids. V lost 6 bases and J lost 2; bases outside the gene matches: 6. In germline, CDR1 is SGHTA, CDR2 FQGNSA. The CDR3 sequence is CASRIAGRTYEQYF. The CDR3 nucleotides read TGTGCCAGCAGAATAGCGGGGCGAACCTACGAGCAGTACTTC.

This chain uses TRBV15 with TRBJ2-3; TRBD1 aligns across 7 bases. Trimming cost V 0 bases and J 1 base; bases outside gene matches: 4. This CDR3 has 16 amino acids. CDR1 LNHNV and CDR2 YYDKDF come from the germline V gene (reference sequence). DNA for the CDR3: TGTGCCACCAGCAGAGACCGGGACAGCGGCACAGATACGCAGTATTTT. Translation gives CATSRDRDSGTDTQYF.

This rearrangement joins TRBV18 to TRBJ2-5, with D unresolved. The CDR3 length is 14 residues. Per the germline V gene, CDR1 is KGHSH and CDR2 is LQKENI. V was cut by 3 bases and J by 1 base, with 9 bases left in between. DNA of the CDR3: TGTGCCAGCTCACCGACCGCTACCCAAGAGACCCAGTACTTC. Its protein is CASSPTATQETQYF.

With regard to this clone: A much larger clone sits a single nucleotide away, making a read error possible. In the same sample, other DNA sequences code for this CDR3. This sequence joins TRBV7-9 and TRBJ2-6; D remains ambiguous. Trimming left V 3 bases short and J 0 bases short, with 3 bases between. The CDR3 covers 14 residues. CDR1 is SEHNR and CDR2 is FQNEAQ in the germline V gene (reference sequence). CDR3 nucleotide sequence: TGTGCCAGCAGCTTTTCCTCTGGGGCCAACGTCCTGACTTTC. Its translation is CASSFSSGANVLTF.

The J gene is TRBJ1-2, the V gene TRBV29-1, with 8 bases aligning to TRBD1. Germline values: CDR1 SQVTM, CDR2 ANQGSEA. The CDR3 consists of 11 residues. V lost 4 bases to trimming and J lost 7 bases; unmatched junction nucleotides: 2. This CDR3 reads CSVAGGGGYTF. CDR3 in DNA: TGCAGCGTTGCAGGGGGCGGTGGCTACACCTTC.

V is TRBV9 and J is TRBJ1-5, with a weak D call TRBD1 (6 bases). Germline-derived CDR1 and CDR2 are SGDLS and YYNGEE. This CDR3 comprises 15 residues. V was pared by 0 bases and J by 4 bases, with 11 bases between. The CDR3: CASSVGWGANQPQHF. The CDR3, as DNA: TGTGCCAGCAGCGTAGGCTGGGGGGCTAATCAGCCCCAGCATTTT. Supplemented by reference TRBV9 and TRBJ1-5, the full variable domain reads DSGVTQTPKHLITATGQRVTLRCSPRSGDLSVYWYQQSLDQGLQFLIQYYNGEERAKGNILERFSAQQFPDLHSELNLSSLELGDSALYFCASSVGWGANQPQHFGDGTRLSIL.

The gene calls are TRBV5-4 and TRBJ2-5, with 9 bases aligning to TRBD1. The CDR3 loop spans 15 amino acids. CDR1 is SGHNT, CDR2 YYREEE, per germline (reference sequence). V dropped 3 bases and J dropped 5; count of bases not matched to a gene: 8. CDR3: CASSSGDRDGETQYF. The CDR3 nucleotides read TGTGCCAGCAGCTCGGGGGACAGGGACGGCGAGACCCAGTACTTC.